The 28 T cell receptor beta chains below were found in one sample sequenced in a study of T-cell memory formation after mild COVID-19 (dated by TCRdb to about 2021). Library generation was performed with 5' RACE. Sequencing relied on an Illumina NovaSeq 6000. In-frame beta chains were kept once TCRdb had trimmed the public reads at Q25 with fastp and called clones with MiXCR. Each CDR3 protein gets just one entry, which takes the most common genes and DNA from the rows behind it. The table for this sample lists 250,000 to 300,000 distinct CDR3 sequences; around 15% of them were counted only once. The top ten constitute roughly 25% of the sample. The sample taken for sequencing was PBMCs or a T cell subset sorted from them (not recorded which). These receptors were collected from a man between 18 and 35 years old who had mild COVID-19 (a few samples of this study predate the infection). The sample titles of this study are shuffled in the database, so cell type and time point are left out; the donor was told from shared clones.

This clonotype has more than one count but fewer than ten. The rearrangement uses TRBV14 and TRBJ2-3, with D uncertain. Germline CDR1 reads SGHDN; CDR2 reads FVKESK. The V end lost 3 bases, the J end lost 6 bases, and 16 bases lay between the germline ends. There are 15 residues in the CDR3. CDR3 residues: CASSHIRTLWDTQYF. CDR3 in DNA: TGTGCCAGCAGCCACATAAGAACTTTGTGGGATACGCAGTATTTT.

The V and J genes are TRBV4-2 and TRBJ2-5; 11 positions agree with TRBD1. V lost 4 bases, J lost 0 bases, and 1 base stayed unmatched. CDR1 LGHNA and CDR2 YNFKEQ come from the germline V gene. The CDR3 length is 15 residues. The CDR3, as DNA: TGTGCCAGCAGCCTGGGACAGGGGGACCAAGAGACCCAGTACTTC. Its protein product is CASSLGQGDQETQYF.

The CDR3 DNA is TGCGCCAGCAGCCAAGTGACTGGAAATGAAAAACTGTTTTTT. Its protein is CASSQVTGNEKLFF. This chain connects TRBV4-1 to TRBJ1-4; D is undetermined. Germline-derived CDR1 and CDR2 are MGHRA and YSYEKL. The CDR3 loop spans 14 amino acids. The germline V and J ends were trimmed by 1 base and 5 bases, with 8 bases remaining between them.

The chain uses TRBV10-3 and TRBJ2-7; D is perhaps TRBD1 or TRBD2 (5 bases each). Germline CDR1 is ENHRY and CDR2 is SYGVKD. V was cut by 1 base and J by 7 bases, with 8 bases left in between. The CDR3 is 12 residues long. For the CDR3, the DNA is TGTGCCATCAGTGAGTGGGGGTATGAGCAGTACGTC. Its protein is CAISEWGYEQYV.

CDR3 region: CASSPGRKGELFF. The CDR3 nucleotides read TGTGCCAGCAGCCCCGGACGAAAAGGGGAGCTGTTTTTT. The V gene is TRBV11-1, the J gene TRBJ2-2, with D hard to call. The CDR3 has 13 amino acids. Trimming cost V 5 bases and J 8 bases, with 12 bases left between them. The V gene's germline CDR1 is SGHAT and CDR2 FQDESV (reference sequence).

The sample holds many counts of this clonotype. The genes are TRBV5-6 and TRBJ2-3; D is perhaps TRBD2 (6 bases). From germline, CDR1 is SGHDT and CDR2 YYEEEE. Trimming took 0 bases from V and 7 from J, leaving 12 bases between them. CDR3 length: 14 residues. The CDR3 is CASSLVSGDYTQYF. Here the CDR3 DNA reads TGTGCCAGCAGCTTGGTTTCGGGGGATTATACGCAGTATTTT. Combining the CDR3 with reference TRBV5-6 and TRBJ2-3 gives the whole variable domain DAGVTQSPTHLIKTRGQQVTLRCSPKSGHDTVSWYQQALGQGPQFIFQYYEEEERQRGNFPDRFSGHQFPNYSSELNVNALLLGDSALYLCASSLVSGDYTQYFGPGTRLTVL.

This clonotype was observed at least ten times. This chain links TRBV6-5 with TRBJ1-6; tentative D call: TRBD1 (6 bases). V dropped 2 bases and J dropped 5 bases, with 13 bases sitting between them. Germline V lookup: CDR1 MNHEY, CDR2 SVGAGI. The CDR3 loop spans 16 amino acids. CDR3: CASSYRGTENNSPLHF. CDR3 bases: TGTGCCAGCAGTTACAGGGGGACCGAGAATAATTCACCCCTCCACTTT.

This clonotype occurred a few times. J is TRBJ1-2 and V is TRBV4-2; weak D call: TRBD1 (6 bases). Trimming cost V 4 bases and J 5 bases, with 14 bases left between them. Germline CDR1 is LGHNA and CDR2 is YNFKEQ. The CDR3 totals 14 residues. CDR3 sequence reads: CASSREGDLYGYTF. CDR3 DNA sequence: TGTGCCAGCAGCCGGGAGGGGGACCTTTATGGCTACACCTTC.

V is TRBV2 and J is TRBJ1-6; no clear D gene. The CDR3 sequence is 15 residues long. Germline assignment: CDR1 SNHLY and CDR2 FYNNEI. V lost 3 bases and J lost 5, with 11 bases in between. The CDR3 sequence is CASSECRLHNSPLHF. For the CDR3, the DNA is TGTGCCAGCAGTGAGTGCAGGCTACATAATTCACCCCTCCACTTT.

The chain links TRBV5-1 to TRBJ2-3, with 9 bases that match TRBD2. Germline assignment: CDR1 SGHRS and CDR2 YFSETQ. CDR3 size: 16 residues. The ends lost 5 bases at V and 0 bases at J; junction bases unmatched: 7. The CDR3 sequence: CASSTAGGASTDTQYF. The CDR3 DNA reads as TGCGCCAGCAGTACGGCGGGGGGGGCTAGCACAGATACGCAGTATTTT.

J is TRBJ1-1 and V is TRBV6-6; perhaps TRBD1 as D (6 bases). Germline V gene sequence: CDR1 MNHNY, CDR2 SVGAGI (reference sequence). The CDR3 covers 13 residues. The V and J ends lost 6 bases and 4 bases respectively, with 12 bases between them. The CDR3 DNA is TGTGCCAGCAGGCCCCAGGGGATCACTGAAGCTTTCTTT. It yields the protein CASRPQGITEAFF.

The rearrangement joins TRBV27 to TRBJ2-1, with 10 nucleotides matching TRBD1. This CDR3 contains 13 residues. CDR1 is MNHEY, CDR2 SMNVEV, per germline (reference sequence). V lost 4 bases to trimming and J lost 10 bases; unmatched junction nucleotides: 4. The DNA for the CDR3 is TGTGCCAGCAGTTGGGACAGGGGTAACGAGCAGTTCTTC. This codes for CASSWDRGNEQFF.

The V and J genes are TRBV2 and TRBJ2-7; D remains ambiguous. V dropped 2 bases and J dropped 2 bases, with 1 base sitting between them. Germline CDR1 reads SNHLY; CDR2 reads FYNNEI. The CDR3 runs to 11 residues. CDR3 amino acids: CASSEPYEQYF. The CDR3 DNA is TGTGCCAGCAGTGAACCCTACGAGCAGTACTTC.

This rearrangement joins TRBV9 to TRBJ2-1, with D unclear. Per germline, CDR1 SGDLS and CDR2 YYNGEE. V was cut by 5 bases and J by 6 bases, with 6 bases left in between. This CDR3 comprises 11 residues. CDR3 nucleotides: TGTGCCAGCAGTCGAAGCAATGAGCAGTTCTTC. Translation: CASSRSNEQFF.

This clonotype was seen a few times. The V and J genes are TRBV7-9 and TRBJ1-1; D is uncertain. Deletions cut 2 bases from V and 4 bases from J, with 8 bases between. Germline V gives CDR1 SEHNR, CDR2 FQNEAQ (reference sequence). The CDR3 is 13 residues long. The DNA of the CDR3 is TGTGCCAGCAGCTTATTCCCTGGCACTGAAGCTTTCTTT. As protein: CASSLFPGTEAFF. The full variable domain, in which reference TRBV7-9 and TRBJ1-1 provide the parts outside the CDR3, is DTGVSQNPRHKITKRGQNVTFRCDPISEHNRLYWYRQTLGQGPEFLTYFQNEAQLEKSRLLSDRFSAERPKGSFSTLEIQRTEQGDSAMYLCASSLFPGTEAFFGQGTRLTVV.

This clonotype was found a few times. The rearrangement uses TRBV7-8 and TRBJ2-5, with D maybe TRBD2 (5 bases). V was trimmed by 3 bases and J by 5 bases, leaving 10 bases between them. The CDR3 is 13 amino acids. The V gene's germline CDR1 is SGHVS and CDR2 FQNEAQ. For the CDR3, the DNA is TGTGCCAGCAGCTTGGACTTGACGGAGACCCAGTACTTC. Translation: CASSLDLTETQYF.

The gene calls are TRBV5-1 and TRBJ2-4; unclear D gene. In germline, CDR1 is SGHRS, CDR2 YFSETQ. The CDR3 runs to 14 residues. The V end lost 4 bases, the J end lost 4 bases, and 12 bases lay between the germline ends. In DNA, the CDR3 is TGCGCCAGCAGCAAACAGCTGGGGAAAAACATTCAGTACTTC. This codes for CASSKQLGKNIQYF.

The V call is TRBV5-1, the J call TRBJ2-3; 8 nucleotides line up with TRBD2. Germline V gene data show CDR1 as SGHRS and CDR2 as YFSETQ. V lost 2 bases and J lost 0; bases outside the gene matches: 5. The CDR3 extends over 16 amino acids. The chain's CDR3 is CASSFGLAGSTDTQYF. CDR3 in DNA: TGCGCCAGCAGCTTCGGGCTAGCGGGCAGCACAGATACGCAGTATTTT.

The genes are TRBV4-3 and TRBJ2-3, with 9 nucleotides matching TRBD1. The CDR3 has 16 residues. The J segment lost 2 bases and the V segment lost 2 bases, leaving 5 bases of the junction unmatched. CDR1 and CDR2 (germline): LGHNA, YSLEER. The CDR3 sequence is CASSQLTGGITDTQYF. The CDR3, as DNA: TGCGCCAGCAGCCAATTGACAGGGGGAATCACAGATACGCAGTATTTT.

The V gene is TRBV11-2, the J gene TRBJ2-7, with D possibly called TRBD1 or TRBD2 (5 bases each). The V end was cut by 5 bases, the J end by 4 bases, with 15 bases between. Germline V CDR1 and CDR2: SGHAT, FQNNGV. The CDR3 loop spans 14 amino acids. CDR3 sequence (DNA): TGTGCCAGCAGCGCGGCAGGGACCCCTTACGAGCAGTACGTC. Protein sequence: CASSAAGTPYEQYV.

The rearrangement uses TRBV4-3 and TRBJ1-1; D might be TRBD1 (6 bases). Looked up from germline, CDR1 is LGHNA and CDR2 is YSLEER. V lost 3 bases and J lost 5, with 16 bases in between. The CDR3 loop spans 15 amino acids. CDR3: CASSQVSAGATEAFF. CDR3 coding DNA: TGCGCCAGCAGCCAGGTCTCCGCAGGGGCTACTGAAGCTTTCTTT.

This chain uses TRBV18 with TRBJ2-1; D not resolved. Germline CDR1 KGHSH, CDR2 LQKENI. The length of the CDR3 is 15 residues. Trimming removed 3 bases at V and 9 bases at J, with 18 bases between. The CDR3 here is CASSPQEQPTGEQFF. The CDR3 DNA is TGTGCCAGCTCACCTCAGGAACAGCCAACGGGTGAGCAGTTCTTC.

This clonotype was seen a handful of times. V gene TRBV6-5 combines with J gene TRBJ1-4; the D is unclear. Germline V gene lookup returns CDR1 MNHEY and CDR2 SVGAGI. With 6 bases removed from V and 6 bases from J, the gap between germline ends came to 14 bases. The CDR3 has 14 amino acids. The CDR3 region is CASSPRAPDEKLFF. In DNA form, the CDR3 reads TGTGCCAGCAGCCCCCGGGCCCCGGATGAAAAACTGTTTTTT.

This clonotype was observed a few times. The V call is TRBV4-1, the J call TRBJ2-7; 9 bases agree with TRBD2. Trimming cost V 5 bases and J 7 bases; bases outside gene matches: 12. CDR1 is MGHRA, CDR2 YSYEKL, per germline. The CDR3 sequence is 15 residues long. The CDR3 loop reads CASSLGGAGGEEQYF. CDR3 in DNA: TGCGCCAGCAGCTTAGGGGGCGCGGGAGGGGAGGAGCAGTACTTC.

In its sample, this clonotype was seen many times. For the CDR3, the DNA is TGTGCCAGCAGCGGACAGGGGCCAGATACGCAGTATTTT. This codes for CASSGQGPDTQYF. The genes are TRBV6-6 and TRBJ2-3; 9 bases align to TRBD1. Germline CDR1 reads MNHNY; CDR2 reads SVGAGI (reference sequence). Trimming cost V 6 bases and J 4 bases; bases outside gene matches: 2. CDR3 length: 13 residues.

The chain joins TRBV11-3 to TRBJ2-3, with D possibly matching TRBD1 (5 bases). Germline CDR1 and CDR2: SGHNT and YENEEA. There are 13 residues in the CDR3. Deletions cut 4 bases from V and 7 bases from J, with 12 bases between. In DNA form, the CDR3 reads TGTGCCAGCAGCTCCGAAATGGGGCATACGCAGTATTTT. It specifies CASSSEMGHTQYF.

This clonotype was observed a few times. This sequence joins TRBV29-1 and TRBJ2-5, with 7 positions matching TRBD2. Germline loops: CDR1 SQVTM, CDR2 ANQGSEA. The trim removed 4 bases at V and 3 bases at J, leaving 5 bases unmatched. This CDR3 region has 13 residues. CDR3 protein: CSVVREGKETQYF. In DNA form, the CDR3 reads TGCAGCGTTGTTAGGGAGGGGAAAGAGACCCAGTACTTC.

This clonotype appeared a few times. This sequence joins TRBV28 and TRBJ2-1, with 7 bases aligning to TRBD2. The CDR3 is 16 amino acids. V trimming: 5 bases; J trimming: 7 bases; junction bases outside the gene matches: 14. Germline lookup yields CDR1 MDHEN and CDR2 SYDVKM. CDR3 in amino acids: CASSPAAVMGGNEQFF. CDR3 in DNA: TGTGCCAGCAGTCCTGCGGCGGTGATGGGGGGGAATGAGCAGTTCTTC.